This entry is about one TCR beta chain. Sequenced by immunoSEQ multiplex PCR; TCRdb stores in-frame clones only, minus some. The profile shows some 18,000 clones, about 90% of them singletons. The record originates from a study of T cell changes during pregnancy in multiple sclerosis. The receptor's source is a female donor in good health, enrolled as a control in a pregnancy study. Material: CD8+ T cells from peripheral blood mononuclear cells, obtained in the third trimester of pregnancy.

Here the CDR3 reads CATSRADPGPHQPQHF. The CDR3 DNA is TGTGCCACCAGCAGGGCAGATCCTGGCCCCCACCAGCCCCAGCATTTT. The V call is TRBV15, the J call TRBJ1-5; D gene uncertain. V was trimmed by 3 bases and J by 7 bases, leaving 19 bases between them. The CDR3 runs to 16 residues. Germline lookup yields CDR1 LNHNV and CDR2 YYDKDF (reference sequence). Combining the CDR3 with reference TRBV15 and TRBJ1-5 gives the whole variable domain DAMVIQNPRYQVTQFGKPVTLSCSQTLNHNVMYWYQQKSSQAPKLLFHYYDKDFNNEADTPDNFQSRRPNTSFCFLDIRSPGLGDTAMYLCATSRADPGPHQPQHFGDGTRLSIL.